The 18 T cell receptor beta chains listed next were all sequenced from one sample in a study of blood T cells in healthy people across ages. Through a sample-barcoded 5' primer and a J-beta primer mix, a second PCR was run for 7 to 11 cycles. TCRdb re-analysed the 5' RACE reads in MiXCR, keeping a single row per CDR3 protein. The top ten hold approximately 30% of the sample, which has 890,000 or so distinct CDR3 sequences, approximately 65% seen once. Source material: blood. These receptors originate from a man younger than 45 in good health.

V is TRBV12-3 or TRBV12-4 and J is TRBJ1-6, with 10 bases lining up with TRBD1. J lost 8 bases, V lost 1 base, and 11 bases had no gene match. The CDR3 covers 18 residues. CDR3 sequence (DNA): TGTGCCAGCAGTTTAGGGGACAGGGGTTCAGGGGGGGATTCACCCCTCCACTTT. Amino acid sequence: CASSLGDRGSGGDSPLHF.

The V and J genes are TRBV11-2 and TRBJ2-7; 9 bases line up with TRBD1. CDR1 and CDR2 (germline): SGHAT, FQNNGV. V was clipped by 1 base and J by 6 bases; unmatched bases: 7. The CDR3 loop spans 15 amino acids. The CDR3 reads CASSLVWDRASEQYF. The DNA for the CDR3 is TGTGCCAGCAGCTTAGTTTGGGACAGGGCTTCCGAGCAGTACTTC.

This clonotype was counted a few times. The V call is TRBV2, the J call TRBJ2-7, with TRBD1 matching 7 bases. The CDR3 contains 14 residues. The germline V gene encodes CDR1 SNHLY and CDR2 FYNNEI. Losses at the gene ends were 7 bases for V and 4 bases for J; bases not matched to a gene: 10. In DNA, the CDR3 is TGTGCCAGCACACTACAGGGGAGTAAGTACGAGCAGTACTTC. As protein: CASTLQGSKYEQYF.

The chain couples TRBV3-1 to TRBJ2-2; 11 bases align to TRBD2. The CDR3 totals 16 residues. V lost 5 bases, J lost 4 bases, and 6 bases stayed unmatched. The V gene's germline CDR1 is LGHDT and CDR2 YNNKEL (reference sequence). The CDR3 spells CASSYGSGGATGELFF. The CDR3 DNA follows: TGTGCCAGCAGCTATGGTAGCGGGGGGGCCACCGGGGAGCTGTTTTTT.

CDR3 sequence (DNA): TGTGCCAGCAGCTTCCGGGACAGGGCTTCACCCCTCCACTTT. Translated, it gives CASSFRDRASPLHF. The rearrangement uses TRBV13 and TRBJ1-6, with 9 bases aligning to TRBD1. This CDR3 contains 14 residues. From germline, CDR1 is PRHDT and CDR2 FYEKMQ (reference sequence). J was trimmed by 9 bases and V by 3 bases; bases with no gene match: 3.

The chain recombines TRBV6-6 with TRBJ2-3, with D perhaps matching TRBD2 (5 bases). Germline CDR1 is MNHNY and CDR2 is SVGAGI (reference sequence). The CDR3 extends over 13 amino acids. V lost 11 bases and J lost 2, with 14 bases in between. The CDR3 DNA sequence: TGTGCCTCCTGGGGAGATCCCACAGATACGCAGTATTTT. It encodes CASWGDPTDTQYF.

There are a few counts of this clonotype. CDR3 sequence: CSVEERGTDTQYF. The CDR3 coding sequence is TGCAGCGTTGAAGAAAGGGGTACAGATACGCAGTATTTT. The chain combines TRBV29-1 with TRBJ2-3; a possible D gene is TRBD1 (5 bases). The ends were cut back, 0 bases at V and 3 bases at J, with 7 bases in the middle. Germline loops: CDR1 SQVTM, CDR2 ANQGSEA. The CDR3 length is 13 residues.

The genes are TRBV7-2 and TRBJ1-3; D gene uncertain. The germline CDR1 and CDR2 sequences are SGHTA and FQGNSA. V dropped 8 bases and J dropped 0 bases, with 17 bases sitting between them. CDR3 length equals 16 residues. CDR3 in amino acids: CASSREGDPSGNTIYF. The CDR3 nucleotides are TGTGCCAGCTCGAGGGAGGGCGACCCCTCTGGAAACACCATATATTTT.

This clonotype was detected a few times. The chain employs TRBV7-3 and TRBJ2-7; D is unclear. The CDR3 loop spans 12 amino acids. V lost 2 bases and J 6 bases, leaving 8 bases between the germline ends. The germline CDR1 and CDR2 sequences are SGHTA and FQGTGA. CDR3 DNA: TGTGCCAGCAGCTTAGAGTTGCTCGAGCAGTACTTC. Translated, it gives CASSLELLEQYF. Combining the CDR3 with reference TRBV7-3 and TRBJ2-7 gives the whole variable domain GAGVSQTPSNKVTEKGKYVELRCDPISGHTALYWYRQSLGQGPEFLIYFQGTGAADDSGLPNDRFFAVRPEGSVSTLKIQRTERGDSAVYLCASSLELLEQYFGPGTRLTVT.

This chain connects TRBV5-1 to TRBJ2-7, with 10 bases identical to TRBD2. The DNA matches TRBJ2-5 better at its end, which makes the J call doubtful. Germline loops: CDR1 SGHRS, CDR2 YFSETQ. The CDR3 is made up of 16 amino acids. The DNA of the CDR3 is TGCGCCAGCCTCGACCCCCTAGCGGGGGCACAAGAGACCCAGTACTTC. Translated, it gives CASLDPLAGAQETQYF.

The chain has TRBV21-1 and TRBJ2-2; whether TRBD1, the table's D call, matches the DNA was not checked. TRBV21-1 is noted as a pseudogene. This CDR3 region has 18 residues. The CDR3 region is CASSKGRVRRANTGELFF. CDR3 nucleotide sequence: TGTGCCAGCAGCAAAGGCAGGGTCCGGAGGGCGAACACCGGGGAGCTGTTTTTT.

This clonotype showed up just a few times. This CDR3 is CASSPPIVGRVEQFF. The CDR3 bases are TGTGCCAGCAGCCCCCCCATCGTAGGTAGGGTTGAGCAGTTCTTC. The chain uses TRBV7-9 and TRBJ2-1; no clear D gene. CDR3 length equals 15 residues. The V gene lost 5 bases and the J gene lost 9 bases, with 20 bases spanning the gap. The V gene's germline CDR1 is SEHNR and CDR2 FQNEAQ (reference sequence).

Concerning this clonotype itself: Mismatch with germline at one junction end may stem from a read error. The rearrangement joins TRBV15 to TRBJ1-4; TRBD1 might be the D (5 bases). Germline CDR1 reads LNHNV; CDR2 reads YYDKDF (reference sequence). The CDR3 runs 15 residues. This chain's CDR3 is CATSRGAATNGKLFF. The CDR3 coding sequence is TGTGCCACCAGCCGCGGGGCTGCAACTAATGGAAAACTGTTTTTT. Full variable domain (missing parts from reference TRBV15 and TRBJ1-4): DAMVIQNPRYQVTQFGKPVTLSCSQTLNHNVMYWYQQKSSQAPKLLFHYYDKDFNNEADTPDNFQSRRPNTSFCFLDIRSPGLGDTAMYLCATSRGAATNGKLFFGSGTQLSVL.

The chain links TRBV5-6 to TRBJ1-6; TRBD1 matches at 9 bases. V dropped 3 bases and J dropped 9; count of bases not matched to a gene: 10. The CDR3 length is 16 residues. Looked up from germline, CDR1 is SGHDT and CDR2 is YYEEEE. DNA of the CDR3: TGTGCCAGCAGCTCCAATAGGGGACAGGGCCTTTCACCCCTCCACTTT. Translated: CASSSNRGQGLSPLHF. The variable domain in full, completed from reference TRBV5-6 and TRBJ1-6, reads DAGVTQSPTHLIKTRGQQVTLRCSPKSGHDTVSWYQQALGQGPQFIFQYYEEEERQRGNFPDRFSGHQFPNYSSELNVNALLLGDSALYLCASSSNRGQGLSPLHFGNGTRLTVT.

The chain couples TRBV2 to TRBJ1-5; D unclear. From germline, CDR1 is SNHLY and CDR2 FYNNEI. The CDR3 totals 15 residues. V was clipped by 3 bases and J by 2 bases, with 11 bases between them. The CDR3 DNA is TGTGCCAGCAGTGATAGGACTTGGGGCAATCAGCCCCAGCATTTT. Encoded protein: CASSDRTWGNQPQHF.

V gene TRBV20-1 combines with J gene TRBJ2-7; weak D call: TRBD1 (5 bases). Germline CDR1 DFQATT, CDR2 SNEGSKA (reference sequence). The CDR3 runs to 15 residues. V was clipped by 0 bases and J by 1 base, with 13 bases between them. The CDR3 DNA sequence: TGCAGTGCTAGAGATTTGGGGCTTTTTTCCTACGAGCAGTACTTC. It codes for CSARDLGLFSYEQYF.

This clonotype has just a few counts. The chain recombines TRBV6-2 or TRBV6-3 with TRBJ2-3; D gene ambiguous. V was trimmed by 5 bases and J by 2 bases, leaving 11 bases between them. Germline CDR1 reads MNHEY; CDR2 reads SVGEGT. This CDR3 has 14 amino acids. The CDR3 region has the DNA TGTGCCAGCAGTCCTCCGACAAACACAGATACGCAGTATTTT. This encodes CASSPPTNTDTQYF.

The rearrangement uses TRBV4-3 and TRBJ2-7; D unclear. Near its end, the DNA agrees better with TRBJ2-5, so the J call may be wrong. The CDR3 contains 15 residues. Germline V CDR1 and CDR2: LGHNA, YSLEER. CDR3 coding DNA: TGCGCCAGCAGCCAAGATTTGACTGAACAAGAGACCCAGTACTTC. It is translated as CASSQDLTEQETQYF.